The sample holds many counts of the clone carrying this T cell receptor (beta chain). RNA transcripts were the template for amplifying TCR beta CDR3 regions. A first-round RT-PCR of the TCR CDR3 used the HTBI primer set. Each CDR3 protein gets one entry after TCRdb re-called the multiplex PCR reads with MiXCR. Of approximately 40,000 distinct CDR3 sequences detected, 40% to 65% appear once; the ten largest clones hold roughly 15%. The record originates from a study of T cells in Graves' hyperthyroidism and ophthalmopathy. The TCR sequence derives from a man between 35 and 55 years old with Graves' ophthalmopathy. What was sequenced was blood.

The CDR3 nucleotides read TGCGCCAGCAGCTCCCAGCGGGGGAACAATGAGCAGTTCTTC. It is translated as CASSSQRGNNEQFF. The J gene is TRBJ2-1, the V gene TRBV5-1; the match to TRBD2 covers 8 bases. This CDR3 is 14 amino acids long. The J segment lost 5 bases and the V segment lost 3 bases, leaving 4 bases of the junction unmatched. The germline CDR1 and CDR2 sequences are SGHRS and YFSETQ.